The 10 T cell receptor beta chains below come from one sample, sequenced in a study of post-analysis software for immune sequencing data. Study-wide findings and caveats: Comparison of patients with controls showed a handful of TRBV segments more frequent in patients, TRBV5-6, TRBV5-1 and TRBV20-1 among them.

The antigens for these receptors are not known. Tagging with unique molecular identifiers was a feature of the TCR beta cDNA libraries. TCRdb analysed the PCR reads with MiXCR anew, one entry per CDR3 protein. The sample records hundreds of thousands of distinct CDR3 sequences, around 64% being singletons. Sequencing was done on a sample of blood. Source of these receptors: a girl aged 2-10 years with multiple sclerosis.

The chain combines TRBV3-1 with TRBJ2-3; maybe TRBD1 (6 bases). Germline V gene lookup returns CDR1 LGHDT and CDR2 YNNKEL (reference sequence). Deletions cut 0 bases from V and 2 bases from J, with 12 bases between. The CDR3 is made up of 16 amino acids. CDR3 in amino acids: CASSQDGGGDTDTQYF. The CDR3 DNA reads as TGTGCCAGCAGCCAAGATGGGGGCGGTGACACAGATACGCAGTATTTT.

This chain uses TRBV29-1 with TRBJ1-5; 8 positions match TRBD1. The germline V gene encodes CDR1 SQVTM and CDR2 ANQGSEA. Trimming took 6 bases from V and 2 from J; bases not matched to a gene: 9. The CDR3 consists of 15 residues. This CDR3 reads CSVWGYRGCNQPQHF. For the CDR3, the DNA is TGCAGCGTGTGGGGTTACAGGGGGTGCAATCAGCCCCAGCATTTT. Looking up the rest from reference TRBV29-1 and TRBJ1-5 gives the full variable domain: SAVISQKPSRDICQRGTSLTIQCQVDSQVTMMFWYRQQPGQSLTLIATANQGSEATYESGFVIDKFPISRPNLTFSTLTVSNMSPEDSSIYLCSVWGYRGCNQPQHFGDGTRLSIL.

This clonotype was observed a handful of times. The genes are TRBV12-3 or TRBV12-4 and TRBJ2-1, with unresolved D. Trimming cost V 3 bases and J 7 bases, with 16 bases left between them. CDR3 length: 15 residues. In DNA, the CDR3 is TGTGCCAGCAGTTTGGGTCTAGGGTTACTAAATGAGCAGTTCTTC. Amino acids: CASSLGLGLLNEQFF.

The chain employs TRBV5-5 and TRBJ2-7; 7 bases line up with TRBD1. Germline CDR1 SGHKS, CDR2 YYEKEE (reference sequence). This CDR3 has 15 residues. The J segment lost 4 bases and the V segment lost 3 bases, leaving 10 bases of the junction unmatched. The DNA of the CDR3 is TGTGCCAGCAGCTCAACGACAGGGAATTCATACGAGCAGTACTTC. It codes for CASSSTTGNSYEQYF.

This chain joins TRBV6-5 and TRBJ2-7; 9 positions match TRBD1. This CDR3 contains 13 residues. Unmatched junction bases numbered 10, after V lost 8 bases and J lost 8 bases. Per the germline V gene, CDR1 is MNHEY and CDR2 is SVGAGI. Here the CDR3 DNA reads TGTGCCAGCTCGGGACAGGGATCTAACAAGCAGTACTTC. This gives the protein CASSGQGSNKQYF.

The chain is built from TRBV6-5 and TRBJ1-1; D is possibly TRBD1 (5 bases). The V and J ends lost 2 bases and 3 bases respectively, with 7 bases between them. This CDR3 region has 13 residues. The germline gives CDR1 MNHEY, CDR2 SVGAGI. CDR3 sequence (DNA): TGTGCCAGCAGTTACCCGGGGGACACTGAAGCTTTCTTT. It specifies CASSYPGDTEAFF.

The CDR3 sequence is CSVEVLGQAKNIQYF. In nucleotides, the CDR3 is TGCAGCGTCGAGGTATTGGGACAAGCCAAAAACATTCAGTACTTC. The chain is built from TRBV29-1 and TRBJ2-4, with a weak D call TRBD1 (6 bases). CDR3 length: 15 amino acids. Germline V gene lookup returns CDR1 SQVTM and CDR2 ANQGSEA. V lost 6 bases to trimming and J lost 0 bases, with 15 bases between them.

The CDR3 DNA reads as TGTGCCATCAGTGACAGGGAGGAGCAGTACTTC. The encoded protein is CAISDREEQYF. The chain carries TRBV10-3 and TRBJ2-7; either TRBD1 or TRBD2 may supply D (5 bases each). This CDR3 region has 11 residues. V was trimmed by 3 bases and J by 7 bases, leaving 7 bases between them. Per germline, CDR1 ENHRY and CDR2 SYGVKD.

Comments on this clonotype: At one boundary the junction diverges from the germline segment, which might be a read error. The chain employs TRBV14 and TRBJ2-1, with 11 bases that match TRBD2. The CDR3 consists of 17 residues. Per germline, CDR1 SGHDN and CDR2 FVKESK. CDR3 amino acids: CAGSQLPGLAAYNEQFF. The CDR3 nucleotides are TGTGCCGGCAGCCAACTCCCGGGACTAGCGGCCTACAATGAGCAGTTCTTC.

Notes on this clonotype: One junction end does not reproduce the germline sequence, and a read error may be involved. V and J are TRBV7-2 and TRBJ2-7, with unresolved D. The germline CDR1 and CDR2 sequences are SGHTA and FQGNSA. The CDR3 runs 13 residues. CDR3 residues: CASSLTPSYGQYF. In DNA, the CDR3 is TGTGCCAGCAGCTTAACTCCTTCCTACGGGCAGTACTTC.